The 24 T cell receptor beta chains listed next were all sequenced from one sample in a study. TCRdb re-called the 5' RACE reads through MiXCR, storing one row per CDR3 protein. The sample yields tens of thousands of distinct CDR3 sequences, about 26% seen once. Specimen: naive CD4+ T cells sorted from a lymph node. Described subset: naive CD4+ T cells, CD4+CD45RA+CD25-. The receptor set was obtained from a female donor with breast cancer.

The chain employs TRBV3-1 and TRBJ1-5; D unclear. This CDR3 is built from 12 residues. V was clipped by 3 bases and J by 5 bases, with 5 bases between them. The germline gives CDR1 LGHDT, CDR2 YNNKEL (reference sequence). The CDR3, as DNA: TGTGCCAGCAGCCAGTGGGATCAGCCCCAGCATTTT. Its translation: CASSQWDQPQHF.

This clonotype occurred a few times. The gene calls are TRBV3-1 and TRBJ1-2; D is unresolved. This CDR3 spans 13 amino acids. Germline V gives CDR1 LGHDT, CDR2 YNNKEL (reference sequence). Trimming removed 1 base from V and 7 bases from J, with 10 bases in between. CDR3 protein: CASSQVAGSGYTF. The CDR3 region has the DNA TGTGCCAGCAGCCAAGTGGCCGGCTCTGGCTACACCTTC.

This clonotype has ten or more counts. This chain links TRBV12-3 or TRBV12-4 with TRBJ2-4, with 10 bases fitting TRBD1. CDR3 length: 13 amino acids. V gave up 4 bases and J gave up 6 bases; unmatched junction bases: 0. This chain's CDR3 is CASSWDRGNIQYF. DNA for the CDR3: TGTGCCAGCAGTTGGGACAGGGGAAACATTCAGTACTTC.

The chain joins TRBV9 to TRBJ1-6; D gene unclear. The CDR3 extends over 15 amino acids. V was pared by 0 bases and J by 2 bases, with 6 bases between. Germline CDR1 SGDLS, CDR2 YYNGEE. This CDR3 reads CASSVAPTYNSPLHF. CDR3 in DNA: TGTGCCAGCAGCGTAGCCCCTACCTATAATTCACCCCTCCACTTT. Variable domain in full (rest from reference TRBV9 and TRBJ1-6): DSGVTQTPKHLITATGQRVTLRCSPRSGDLSVYWYQQSLDQGLQFLIQYYNGEERAKGNILERFSAQQFPDLHSELNLSSLELGDSALYFCASSVAPTYNSPLHFGNGTRLTVT.

This clonotype was found many times. The chain recombines TRBV7-2 with TRBJ2-7, with a tentative D call TRBD2 (6 bases). This CDR3 has 12 amino acids. Germline CDR1 and CDR2: SGHTA and FQGNSA. The V gene lost 0 bases and the J gene lost 7 bases, with 7 bases spanning the gap. CDR3 protein: CASSLAGGEQYF. The CDR3 region has the DNA TGTGCCAGCAGCTTAGCCGGAGGGGAGCAGTACTTC.

The rearrangement joins TRBV24-1 to TRBJ1-4; D unclear. The CDR3 consists of 15 residues. The V end was cut by 8 bases, the J end by 3 bases, with 15 bases between. Per the germline V gene, CDR1 is KGHDR and CDR2 is SFDVKD. The CDR3 DNA follows: TGTGCCACCACCTCTACCGGTGTCCCTAATGAAAAACTGTTTTTT. Its protein is CATTSTGVPNEKLFF.

This clonotype was detected only a few times. V and J are TRBV20-1 and TRBJ2-1, with D tentatively TRBD1 or TRBD2 (5 bases each). Germline V gives CDR1 DFQATT, CDR2 SNEGSKA (reference sequence). The CDR3 spans 13 residues. V was clipped by 2 bases and J by 3 bases, with 8 bases between them. The chain's CDR3 is CSARQGVYNEQFF. In DNA form, the CDR3 reads TGCAGTGCTAGACAGGGAGTCTACAATGAGCAGTTCTTC.

This clonotype was found many times. This chain uses TRBV6-5 with TRBJ2-1, with D possibly being TRBD1 or TRBD2 (5 bases each). The CDR3 totals 16 residues. Germline V gene lookup returns CDR1 MNHEY and CDR2 SVGAGI. Trimming removed 5 bases from V and 4 bases from J, with 18 bases in between. The CDR3 loop reads CASSRDGTPAYNEQFF. CDR3 nucleotides: TGTGCCAGCAGTCGTGACGGGACCCCCGCGTACAATGAGCAGTTCTTC.

This clonotype showed up just a few times. This sequence joins TRBV11-3 and TRBJ2-7; D might be TRBD1 (7 bases). The germline V and J ends were trimmed by 5 bases and 4 bases, with 15 bases remaining between them. Germline V gene sequence: CDR1 SGHNT, CDR2 YENEEA. The CDR3 is made up of 14 amino acids. The CDR3 loop is CASSPQGGVYEQYF. In DNA form, the CDR3 reads TGTGCCAGCAGCCCCCAGGGGGGTGTGTACGAGCAGTACTTC.

This clonotype appeared a single time. V and J are TRBV5-4 and TRBJ2-7, with 9 bases aligning to TRBD2. The CDR3 runs 15 residues. J gave up 4 bases and V 7 bases, and 12 bases lay outside the gene matches. Germline CDR1 and CDR2: SGHNT and YYREEE (reference sequence). The CDR3 sequence is CASLILSGRTYEQYF. DNA for the CDR3: TGTGCCAGCCTAATCTTGAGCGGGAGGACTTACGAGCAGTACTTC.

The chain is built from TRBV11-2 and TRBJ2-1; 13 nucleotides line up with TRBD2. Germline trimming cut 8 bases from V and 7 bases from J; bases unmatched to any gene: 5. The germline V gene encodes CDR1 SGHAT and CDR2 FQNNGV. The CDR3 is made up of 14 amino acids. CDR3 region: CASGLAGVGNEQFF. In DNA, the CDR3 is TGTGCCAGCGGACTAGCGGGAGTTGGGAATGAGCAGTTCTTC.

This clonotype was found a few times. As DNA, the CDR3 is TGTGCCAGCAGCTTTGGACAGGGGCAGTACTTC. Translating gives CASSFGQGQYF. The chain has TRBV7-2 and TRBJ2-7; 8 bases agree with TRBD1. Germline-derived CDR1 and CDR2 are SGHTA and FQGNSA. The CDR3 is made up of 11 amino acids. J was trimmed by 9 bases and V by 3 bases; bases with no gene match: 1.

A few counts support this clonotype. The DNA of the CDR3 is TGTGCCAGCAGTTTCCTGGGACAGATAAACACCATATATTTT. As protein: CASSFLGQINTIYF. The V gene is TRBV12-3 or TRBV12-4, the J gene TRBJ1-3; 7 bases are a match to TRBD1. Trimming removed 3 bases from V and 6 bases from J; junction bases left unmatched: 5. CDR3 size: 14 residues.

This clonotype has more than one count but fewer than ten. V and J are TRBV7-9 and TRBJ2-1, with TRBD2 identical over 9 bases. This CDR3 has 19 amino acids. With 2 bases clipped from V and 2 bases from J, the junction kept 13 bases outside the gene matches. Germline loops: CDR1 SEHNR, CDR2 FQNEAQ (reference sequence). CDR3 nucleotides: TGTGCCAGCAGCTTACCTTTAGCGGGAGAGCCGTGGACCTACAATGAGCAGTTCTTC. Translating gives CASSLPLAGEPWTYNEQFF.

This clonotype was picked up many times. The rearrangement joins TRBV4-2 to TRBJ2-3, with unresolved D. CDR1 and CDR2 from the germline V gene are LGHNA and YNFKEQ. V was shortened by 3 bases and J by 8 bases, with 18 bases between the two germline ends. The CDR3 has 15 residues. The CDR3 region has the DNA TGTGCCAGCAGCCAGAACCGGCAAGGGTTAGGTACGCAGTATTTT. It codes for CASSQNRQGLGTQYF.

Notes on this clonotype: Its ends do not fully match the called genes, so a read error is possible. This chain connects TRBV20-1 to TRBJ1-1, with a tentative D call TRBD1 (6 bases). This CDR3 contains 14 residues. Per germline, CDR1 DFQATT and CDR2 SNEGSKA (reference sequence). In nucleotides, the CDR3 is TGCAGTGCTAGCACCGGGACACTGAACACTAAAGCTTTCTTT. Its protein is CSASTGTLNTKAFF.

This clonotype was found many times. The chain links TRBV20-1 to TRBJ2-5; 12 bases map to TRBD2. V dropped 4 bases and J dropped 1; count of bases not matched to a gene: 4. Per germline, CDR1 DFQATT and CDR2 SNEGSKA (reference sequence). The length of the CDR3 is 15 residues. The CDR3 is CSATETSGGQETQYF. The CDR3 DNA sequence: TGCAGTGCTACTGAGACTAGCGGGGGCCAAGAGACCCAGTACTTC.

The V and J genes are TRBV7-2 and TRBJ2-2; possibly TRBD1 for D (6 bases). CDR1 SGHTA and CDR2 FQGNSA come from the germline V gene. The CDR3 covers 13 residues. V lost 8 bases and J lost 7, with 14 bases in between. In DNA, the CDR3 is TGTGCCAGCTACCGGCTCAGGGGCGGGGAGCTGTTTTTT. This sequence encodes CASYRLRGGELFF.

V usage is TRBV7-9 and J usage is TRBJ1-5; D gene uncertain. From germline, CDR1 is SEHNR and CDR2 FQNEAQ (reference sequence). The CDR3 loop spans 14 amino acids. V was shortened by 1 base and J by 4 bases, with 8 bases between the two germline ends. The CDR3 region is CASSLGEWNQPQHF. DNA of the CDR3: TGTGCCAGCAGCTTAGGAGAGTGGAATCAGCCCCAGCATTTT.

In its sample, this clonotype was seen many times. The chain carries TRBV9 and TRBJ2-1; 7 bases are shared with TRBD1. This CDR3 has 15 residues. The germline CDR1 and CDR2 sequences are SGDLS and YYNGEE. Trimming took 5 bases from V and 3 from J; bases not matched to a gene: 8. This chain's CDR3 is CASSEEGQDYNEQFF. In DNA form, the CDR3 reads TGTGCCAGCAGTGAAGAAGGACAGGACTACAATGAGCAGTTCTTC. The variable domain in full, with the rest retrieved from reference TRBV9 and TRBJ2-1, is DSGVTQTPKHLITATGQRVTLRCSPRSGDLSVYWYQQSLDQGLQFLIQYYNGEERAKGNILERFSAQQFPDLHSELNLSSLELGDSALYFCASSEEGQDYNEQFFGPGTRLTVL.

V usage is TRBV6-5 and J usage is TRBJ2-7; D remains ambiguous. The germline CDR1 and CDR2 sequences are MNHEY and SVGAGI. The CDR3 consists of 15 residues. V dropped 8 bases and J dropped 3 bases, with 20 bases sitting between them. CDR3 coding DNA: TGTGCCAGCCGCGAGAGTCCAGGAACTTACTACGAGCAGTACTTC. Translation gives CASRESPGTYYEQYF.

The chain has TRBV4-2 and TRBJ2-3; 9 nucleotides line up with TRBD2. Germline V gene lookup returns CDR1 LGHNA and CDR2 YNFKEQ. The CDR3 extends over 17 amino acids. V gave up 0 bases and J gave up 3 bases; unmatched junction bases: 7. The CDR3 DNA reads TGTGCCAGCAGCCAAGATGGAGCGGGAGGAGGGACAGATACGCAGTATTTT. This encodes CASSQDGAGGGTDTQYF.

This clonotype was seen a handful of times. The chain has TRBV29-1 and TRBJ2-2, with 13 bases matching TRBD2. The V and J ends lost 4 bases and 4 bases, in that order; junction bases with no gene match: 6. The germline CDR1 and CDR2 sequences are SQVTM and ANQGSEA. The CDR3 length is 16 residues. CDR3 amino acids: CSVGLAGGTGTGELFF. Written as DNA, the CDR3 is TGCAGCGTTGGACTAGCGGGGGGAACGGGCACCGGGGAGCTGTTTTTT.

This clonotype has a handful of counts. This rearrangement joins TRBV12-3 or TRBV12-4 to TRBJ2-2; TRBD1 aligns across 8 bases. V lost 3 bases, J lost 3 bases, and 6 bases stayed unmatched. The CDR3 is 16 residues long. DNA for the CDR3: TGTGCCAGCAGTTTCACGGCAGGGGGCGACACCGGGGAGCTGTTTTTT. Protein sequence: CASSFTAGGDTGELFF.